A selection of T cell receptor beta chains follows, all from one sample in a study of blood T cell repertoires in COVID-19. The table came from immunoSEQ multiplex PCR; TCRdb's copy has only in-frame clones and leaves some out. Of around 250,000 clones listed, around four fifths are singletons. Sequencing used peripheral blood. Every receptor here comes from an elderly man with acute or convalescent COVID-19. CDR3s include the opening cysteine and the closing phenylalanine or tryptophan. A D gene is named only where the DNA matches it firmly. The size field is filled for only some rows; it gives once, few, many or a size class.

V,size,D,J,CDR3,DNA
TRBV11-2,once,.,TRBJ2-6,CASSPAGVLGANVLTF,TGTGCCAGCAGCCCCGCAGGGGTACTGGGGGCCAACGTCCTGACTTTC
TRBV5-1,.,.,TRBJ2-1,CASIAMVGGVDEQFF,TGCGCCAGCATCGCCATGGTTGGCGGGGTCGATGAGCAGTTCTTC
TRBV7-9,few,.,TRBJ2-2,CASSSQGSTGELFF,TGTGCCAGCAGCTCGCAGGGTAGCACCGGGGAGCTGTTTTTT
TRBV19,.,TRBD1,TRBJ1-2,CASSSRGNYGYTF,TGTGCCAGTAGTAGCAGGGGGAACTATGGCTACACCTTC
TRBV18,.,.,TRBJ2-6,CASSPTVLPGANVLTF,TGTGCCAGCTCGCCTACAGTTCTCCCTGGGGCCAACGTCCTGACTTTC
TRBV6-5,.,.,TRBJ2-2,CASSYSARGWGELFF,TGTGCCAGCAGTTACTCGGCCAGGGGATGGGGGGAGCTGTTTTTT
TRBV5-1,once,TRBD2,TRBJ2-1,CASSELAEEGNEQFF,TGCGCCAGCAGCGAACTAGCGGAGGAAGGCAATGAGCAGTTCTTC
TRBV6-5,.,.,TRBJ1-5,CASRATGNSNQPQHF,TGTGCCAGCAGAGCAACAGGGAATAGCAATCAGCCCCAGCATTTT
TRBV6-5,.,TRBD2,TRBJ2-2,CASHAGVGTGELFF,TGTGCCAGCCATGCGGGGGTTGGCACCGGGGAGCTGTTTTTT
TRBV30,few,.,TRBJ1-6,CAWRIQGTRNYSPLHF,TGTGCCTGGAGGATCCAGGGGACGCGTAATTATTCACCCCTCCACTTT
TRBV5-1,.,TRBD1,TRBJ1-1,CASSLEGQGALSEAFF,TGCGCCAGCAGCTTGGAGGGACAGGGGGCGCTTTCTGAAGCTTTCTTT
TRBV28,.,TRBD2,TRBJ2-3,CASSQPRLAGATDTQYF,TGTGCCAGCAGTCAACCCCGACTAGCGGGAGCGACAGATACGCAGTATTTT
TRBV7-2,.,.,TRBJ2-2,CASSLYGGELFF,TGTGCCAGCAGCTTATACGGCGGGGAGCTGTTTTTT
TRBV11-3,.,TRBD1,TRBJ2-7,CASSSGGSYEQYF,TGTGCCAGCAGCTCAGGGGGCTCCTACGAGCAGTACTTC
TRBV2,few,.,TRBJ2-3,CATKLGGGLTDTQYF,TGTGCCACCAAGTTAGGGGGGGGGCTCACAGATACGCAGTATTTT
TRBV18,.,.,TRBJ1-4,CASSPGEGNEKLFF,TGTGCCAGCTCACCTGGGGAGGGAAATGAAAAACTGTTTTTT
TRBV19,.,TRBD1,TRBJ1-2,CASSKEPGTGDNGYTF,TGTGCCAGTAGTAAAGAACCCGGGACAGGGGACAATGGCTACACCTTC
TRBV19,.,.,TRBJ1-1,CASSIDGSALEAFF,TGTGCCAGTAGTATAGATGGCAGCGCCCTTGAAGCTTTCTTT
TRBV11-2,.,.,TRBJ2-7,CASSLVGGYEQYF,TGTGCCAGCAGCTTAGTAGGAGGCTACGAGCAGTACTTC
TRBV5-1,.,.,TRBJ1-2,CASSFNGDGGYTF,TGCGCCAGCAGCTTTAATGGAGACGGCGGCTACACCTTC
TRBV15,.,.,TRBJ2-3,CATGKIDTDTQYF,TGTGCCACCGGCAAAATAGACACAGATACGCAGTATTTT
TRBV16,.,.,TRBJ1-1,CASSFQSGTEAFF,TGTGCCAGCAGCTTCCAATCGGGCACTGAAGCTTTCTTT
TRBV2,.,TRBD2,TRBJ2-5,CASTPRGVQETQYF,TGTGCCAGCACCCCTCGGGGGGTCCAAGAGACCCAGTACTTC
TRBV28,once,.,TRBJ1-2,CASQFRGGGYTF,TGTGCCAGCCAGTTTAGGGGGGGTGGCTACACCTTC
TRBV7-2,.,TRBD2,TRBJ2-2,CASSRTSGATGELFF,TGTGCCAGCAGCCGGACTAGCGGGGCCACCGGGGAGCTGTTTTTT
TRBV7-9,.,.,TRBJ2-7,CASSFSVAHEQYF,TGTGCCAGCAGCTTCTCAGTGGCCCACGAGCAGTACTTC
TRBV5-4,.,.,TRBJ1-1,CASSLGPLGGPNTEAFF,TGTGCCAGCAGCTTGGGCCCTCTCGGAGGGCCGAACACTGAAGCTTTCTTT
TRBV5-5,.,TRBD2,TRBJ2-5,CASERAGGRQETQYF,TGTGCCAGCGAACGAGCGGGGGGACGTCAAGAGACCCAGTACTTC
TRBV28,few,TRBD2,TRBJ2-7,CASRRTSGANYEQYF,TGTGCCAGCAGACGGACTAGCGGAGCGAACTACGAGCAGTACTTC
TRBV3-1/TRBV3-2,.,.,TRBJ2-7,CASRDSAYEQYF,TGTGCCAGCCGGGACTCCGCCTACGAGCAGTACTTC
TRBV11-2,once,TRBD2,TRBJ2-5,CASSLGTSGGSQETQYF,TGTGCCAGCAGCTTAGGGACTAGCGGGGGTAGCCAAGAGACCCAGTACTTC
TRBV5-1,once,TRBD2,TRBJ2-7,CASSWTAGAHEQYF,TGCGCCAGCAGCTGGACAGCGGGGGCTCACGAGCAGTACTTC
TRBV6-2/TRBV6-3,.,TRBD2,TRBJ2-1,CASSYLLAGGSEQFF,TGTGCCAGCAGTTACTTACTAGCGGGGGGGAGTGAGCAGTTCTTC
TRBV5-1,.,.,TRBJ2-1,CASSPPSYEQFF,TGCGCCAGCAGCCCTCCTAGCTATGAGCAGTTCTTC
TRBV2,.,.,TRBJ1-2,CASSIQGGGYTF,TGTGCCAGCAGCATACAGGGTGGCGGCTACACCTTC
TRBV24-1,.,.,TRBJ1-5,CATSDFGINQPQHF,TGTGCCACCAGTGATTTCGGGATCAATCAGCCCCAGCATTTT
TRBV6-6,.,.,TRBJ1-6,CASSDSYNSPLHF,TGTGCCAGCAGTGACAGTTATAATTCACCCCTCCACTTT
TRBV3-1/TRBV3-2,.,.,TRBJ2-4,CASSLQSPGGNIQYF,TGTGCCAGCAGCCTCCAGTCCCCTGGGGGGAACATTCAGTACTTC
TRBV24-1,.,TRBD1,TRBJ1-4,CATSDSTGVAEKLFF,TGTGCCACCAGTGATTCAACAGGGGTGGCTGAAAAACTGTTTTTT
TRBV5-1,.,TRBD1,TRBJ2-7,CASSLGGQGNEQYF,TGCGCCAGCAGCTTGGGGGGACAGGGTAACGAGCAGTACTTC
TRBV24-1,.,TRBD1,TRBJ2-2,CATRGTGGTGELFF,TGTGCCACCAGGGGGACAGGGGGGACCGGGGAGCTGTTTTTT
TRBV5-4,.,TRBD1,TRBJ1-1,CASSQQGGGTEAFF,TGTGCCAGCAGCCAACAGGGGGGTGGCACTGAAGCTTTCTTT
TRBV5-4,.,.,TRBJ2-7,CASSSTSRGSYEQYF,TGTGCCAGCAGCTCAACCTCCCGGGGTTCCTACGAGCAGTACTTC
TRBV11-1,.,.,TRBJ1-2,CASSLAPGETNYGYTF,TGTGCCAGCAGCTTAGCGCCCGGAGAAACTAACTATGGCTACACCTTC
TRBV11-2,.,.,TRBJ2-7,CASSLFLGHLYEQYF,TGTGCCAGCAGCTTATTTCTAGGACACCTCTACGAGCAGTACTTC
TRBV20-1,.,.,TRBJ2-3,CSASLGREKYADTQYF,TGCAGTGCTAGTTTGGGTCGGGAAAAATACGCAGATACGCAGTATTTT
TRBV2,.,.,TRBJ2-2,CASAIGVSGELFF,TGTGCCAGCGCCATAGGGGTGAGCGGGGAGCTGTTTTTT
TRBV5-5,few,TRBD1,TRBJ1-1,CASSWGQGNTEAFF,TGTGCCAGCAGCTGGGGACAGGGAAACACTGAAGCTTTCTTT
TRBV30,.,.,TRBJ2-3,CASIRAADTQYF,TGTGCCTCGATTAGAGCGGCCGATACGCAGTATTTT
TRBV7-2,.,.,TRBJ2-7,CASSLERGEQYF,TGTGCCAGCAGCTTAGAACGGGGCGAGCAGTACTTC
TRBV18,once,.,TRBJ2-3,CASSPLGDGADTQYF,TGTGCCAGCTCACCATTAGGGGATGGTGCAGATACGCAGTATTTT
TRBV9,.,.,TRBJ2-3,CASSALVGHTDTQYF,TGTGCCAGCAGCGCACTAGTAGGGCACACAGATACGCAGTATTTT